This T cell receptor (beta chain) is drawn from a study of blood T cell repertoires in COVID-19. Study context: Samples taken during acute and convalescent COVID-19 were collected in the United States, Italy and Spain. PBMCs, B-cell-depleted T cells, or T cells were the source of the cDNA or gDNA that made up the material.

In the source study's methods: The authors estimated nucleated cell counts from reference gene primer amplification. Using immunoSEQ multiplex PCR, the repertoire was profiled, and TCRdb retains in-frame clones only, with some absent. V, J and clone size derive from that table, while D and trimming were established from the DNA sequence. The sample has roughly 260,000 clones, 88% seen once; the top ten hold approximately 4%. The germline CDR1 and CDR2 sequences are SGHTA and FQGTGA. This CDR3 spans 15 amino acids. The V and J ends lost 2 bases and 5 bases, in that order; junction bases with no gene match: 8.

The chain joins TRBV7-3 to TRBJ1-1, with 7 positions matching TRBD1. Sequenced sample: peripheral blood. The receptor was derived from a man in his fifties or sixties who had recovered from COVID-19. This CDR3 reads CASSLGGSGGTEAFF. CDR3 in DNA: TGTGCCAGCAGCTTAGGAGGCTCAGGGGGGACTGAAGCTTTCTTT.